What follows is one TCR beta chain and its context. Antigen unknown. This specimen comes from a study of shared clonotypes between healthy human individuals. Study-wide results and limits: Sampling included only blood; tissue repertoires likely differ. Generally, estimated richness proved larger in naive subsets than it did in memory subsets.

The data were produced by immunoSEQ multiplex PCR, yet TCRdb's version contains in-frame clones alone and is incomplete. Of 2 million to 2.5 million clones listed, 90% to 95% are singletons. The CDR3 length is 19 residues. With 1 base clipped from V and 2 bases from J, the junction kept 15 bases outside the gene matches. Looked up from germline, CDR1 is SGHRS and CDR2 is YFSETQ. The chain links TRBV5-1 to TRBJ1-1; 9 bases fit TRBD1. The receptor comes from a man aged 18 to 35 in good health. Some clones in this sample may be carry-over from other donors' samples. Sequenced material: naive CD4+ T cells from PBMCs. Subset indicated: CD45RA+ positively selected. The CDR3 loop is CASSLKARDREWVNTEAFF. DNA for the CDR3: TGCGCCAGCAGCTTGAAAGCAAGGGACAGGGAGTGGGTAAACACTGAAGCTTTCTTT.